One and the same sample provided the 22 T cell receptor beta chains below, sequenced in a study of cytomegalovirus exposure and HLA in healthy donors. Primers: 60 Vbeta forward and 13 Jbeta reverse. The repertoire was sequenced with immunoSEQ multiplex PCR; TCRdb's copy has only in-frame clones and lacks some. The listing records around 100,000 clones. The sequenced material came from PBMCs. Receptor source: a man aged 35-49 years in good health and CMV-seronegative.

V usage is TRBV4-1 and J usage is TRBJ1-4; D is perhaps TRBD1 (5 bases). CDR1 and CDR2 from the germline V gene are MGHRA and YSYEKL. V dropped 3 bases and J dropped 8 bases, with 16 bases sitting between them. This CDR3 is built from 15 residues. CDR3 sequence: CASSQAGQYREKLFF. For the CDR3, the DNA is TGCGCCAGCAGCCAGGCCGGACAATATAGGGAAAAACTGTTTTTT.

This rearrangement joins TRBV7-2 to TRBJ2-6, with D tentatively TRBD1 (6 bases). Trimming shortened V by 5 bases and J by 3 bases, and 11 bases separated the two germline ends. CDR1 SGHTA and CDR2 FQGNSA come from the germline V gene. This CDR3 is 15 amino acids long. CDR3 DNA sequence: TGTGCCAGCAGCCCTGGACAGTTTGGGGCCAACGTCCTGACTTTC. Translated: CASSPGQFGANVLTF.

The rearrangement joins TRBV30 to TRBJ1-1; D remains ambiguous. The CDR3 runs 11 residues. Germline lookup yields CDR1 GTSNPN and CDR2 SVGIG (reference sequence). Trimming shortened V by 4 bases and J by 4 bases, and 7 bases separated the two germline ends. CDR3 region: CAWTRSTEAFF. CDR3 sequence (DNA): TGTGCCTGGACCCGGAGCACTGAAGCTTTCTTT. Using reference TRBV30 and TRBJ1-1 for the parts outside the CDR3, the full variable domain is SQTIHQWPATLVQPVGSPLSLECTVEGTSNPNLYWYRQAAGRGLQLLFYSVGIGQISSEVPQNLSASRPQDRQFILSSKKLLLSDSGFYLCAWTRSTEAFFGQGTRLTVV.

This sequence joins TRBV6-1 and TRBJ1-3; TRBD1 is a possible D gene (6 bases). The CDR3 is made up of 15 amino acids. Germline V gives CDR1 MNHNS, CDR2 SASEGT. With 6 bases removed from V and 0 bases from J, the gap between germline ends came to 12 bases. DNA for the CDR3: TGTGCCAGCAGAACTGACAGGTCCTCTGGAAACACCATATATTTT. Amino acid sequence: CASRTDRSSGNTIYF.

The rearrangement uses TRBV5-4 and TRBJ2-1; D gene unclear. Germline V lookup: CDR1 SGHNT, CDR2 YYREEE (reference sequence). V was trimmed by 3 bases and J by 4 bases, leaving 2 bases between them. This CDR3 contains 11 residues. CDR3 sequence reads: CASSSYNEQFF. The CDR3 region has the DNA TGTGCCAGCAGCTCATACAATGAGCAGTTCTTC.

The V gene is TRBV4-3, the J gene TRBJ2-7; 10 bases map to TRBD2. Germline CDR1 is LGHNA and CDR2 is YSLEER. The J segment lost 1 base and the V segment lost 2 bases, leaving 8 bases of the junction unmatched. The CDR3 is 17 residues long. CDR3 loop: CASSQRLPTSGSYEQYF. CDR3 in DNA: TGCGCCAGCAGCCAAAGACTACCGACTAGCGGGTCCTACGAGCAGTACTTC.

J is TRBJ2-5 and V is TRBV11-2, with 8 bases aligning to TRBD1. The DNA end is more similar to TRBJ2-7, so the J call may be wrong. The germline gives CDR1 SGHAT, CDR2 FQNNGV. The CDR3 totals 16 residues. The CDR3 sequence is CASSSQTGERSYEQYF. The CDR3 nucleotides read TGTGCCAGCAGCTCCCAGACAGGGGAGCGGTCCTACGAGCAGTACTTC.

This rearrangement joins TRBV4-3 to TRBJ1-1; D is undetermined. Germline V gives CDR1 LGHNA, CDR2 YSLEER. V gave up 0 bases and J gave up 1 base, with 6 bases separating them. This CDR3 contains 14 residues. CDR3 residues: CASSQEAKNTEAFF. CDR3 nucleotides: TGCGCCAGCAGCCAAGAGGCCAAGAACACTGAAGCTTTCTTT.

This chain links TRBV27 with TRBJ1-3; the D gene is possibly TRBD1 (5 bases). The V end lost 4 bases, the J end lost 6 bases, and 13 bases lay between the germline ends. Germline V lookup: CDR1 MNHEY, CDR2 SMNVEV (reference sequence). There are 14 residues in the CDR3. The CDR3 spells CASSSGRAENTIYF. CDR3 bases: TGTGCCAGCAGTTCAGGCAGGGCGGAAAACACCATATATTTT.

The V gene is TRBV7-8, the J gene TRBJ1-5, with unresolved D. V lost 3 bases and J lost 0, with 12 bases in between. Germline assignment: CDR1 SGHVS and CDR2 FQNEAQ. The CDR3 covers 16 residues. The DNA of the CDR3 is TGTGCCAGCAGCTTCGCCCTCGGTATTAGCAATCAGCCCCAGCATTTT. Amino acids: CASSFALGISNQPQHF. Full variable domain (rest looked up from reference TRBV7-8 and TRBJ1-5): GAGVSQSPRYKVAKRGQDVALRCDPISGHVSLFWYQQALGQGPEFLTYFQNEAQLDKSGLPSDRFFAERPEGSVSTLKIQRTQQEDSAVYLCASSFALGISNQPQHFGDGTRLSIL.

This rearrangement joins TRBV27 to TRBJ1-1, with TRBD1 as a possible D gene (6 bases). The CDR3 sequence is 14 residues long. V was trimmed by 6 bases and J by 4 bases, leaving 15 bases between them. Germline V gene lookup returns CDR1 MNHEY and CDR2 SMNVEV (reference sequence). The CDR3 DNA reads TGTGCCAGCAGCCATCACCAGGGGACCACTGAAGCTTTCTTT. Translated: CASSHHQGTTEAFF.

V usage is TRBV14 and J usage is TRBJ2-5, with D perhaps matching TRBD2 (6 bases). The DNA end is a closer match to TRBJ2-7, so the J assignment may be wrong. From germline, CDR1 is SGHDN and CDR2 FVKESK. CDR3 length equals 15 residues. CDR3 loop: CASSQAAGSSYEQYF. The CDR3 DNA sequence: TGTGCCAGCAGCCAAGCCGCGGGGAGCTCCTACGAGCAGTACTTC.

This CDR3 reads CASSNYRGNTEAFF. The CDR3 region has the DNA TGTGCCAGCAGTAACTACAGGGGGAACACTGAAGCTTTCTTT. The chain has TRBV2 and TRBJ1-1, with TRBD1 identical over 7 bases. The CDR3 sequence is 14 residues long. Trimming cost V 5 bases and J 1 base; bases outside gene matches: 4. CDR1 SNHLY and CDR2 FYNNEI come from the germline V gene.

The J gene is TRBJ2-2, the V gene TRBV6-1, with 9 positions matching TRBD2. Unmatched junction bases numbered 5, after V lost 1 base and J lost 2 bases. CDR1 is MNHNS and CDR2 is SASEGT in the germline V gene. This CDR3 has 17 residues. The CDR3 DNA reads as TGTGCCAGCAGTGAAGTTGAGCGGGGGGCTAACACCGGGGAGCTGTTTTTT. Protein product: CASSEVERGANTGELFF.

V is TRBV5-1 and J is TRBJ2-3; a possible D gene is TRBD1 (6 bases). Between the trimmed V and J ends, which lost 4 bases and 0 bases, there was a span of 15 bases. The germline CDR1 and CDR2 sequences are SGHRS and YFSETQ. This CDR3 is built from 16 residues. CDR3 sequence (DNA): TGCGCCAGCAGCCCAGGTAGGGGGTCTAGCACAGATACGCAGTATTTT. It yields the protein CASSPGRGSSTDTQYF.

In regard to this clone: The junction departs from germline at one end; a sequencing error may be responsible. This CDR3 is also generated by other DNA sequences in the sample. The chain joins TRBV4-2 to TRBJ2-5; D possibly corresponds to TRBD1 (6 bases). This CDR3 contains 17 residues. Germline loops: CDR1 LGHNA, CDR2 YNFKEQ. CDR3 protein: CASSQAGSGGGQETQYF. DNA for the CDR3: TGTGCCAGTAGCCAAGCAGGGAGTGGGGGCGGGCAAGAGACCCAGTACTTC.

The rearrangement joins TRBV7-2 to TRBJ2-2, with 8 bases fitting TRBD2. CDR3 length equals 16 residues. The germline V gene has CDR1 SGHTA and CDR2 FQGNSA. With 6 bases clipped from V and 5 bases from J, the junction kept 11 bases outside the gene matches. The CDR3 DNA follows: TGTGCCAGCAGACGTGAAGGTGGCGGGAGGACCGGGGAGCTGTTTTTT. This translates into CASRREGGGRTGELFF.

The J gene is TRBJ1-1, the V gene TRBV2; no clear D gene. This CDR3 comprises 14 residues. Germline V gene lookup returns CDR1 SNHLY and CDR2 FYNNEI. V lost 0 bases and J 1 base, leaving 6 bases between the germline ends. The CDR3 DNA follows: TGTGCCAGCAGTGAAGCGAGACAGAACACTGAAGCTTTCTTT. The encoded protein is CASSEARQNTEAFF.

This CDR3 reads CASSRPGDYEQYF. The DNA of the CDR3 is TGTGCCAGCAGCCGACCCGGGGACTACGAGCAGTACTTC. The chain employs TRBV6-1 and TRBJ2-7, with D maybe TRBD2 (5 bases). The CDR3 has 13 residues. CDR1 is MNHNS, CDR2 SASEGT, per germline. Trimming removed 6 bases from V and 3 bases from J, with 12 bases in between.

This chain joins TRBV5-1 and TRBJ2-3; 15 bases map to TRBD2. The CDR3 is 15 amino acids. Per germline, CDR1 SGHRS and CDR2 YFSETQ. Trimming took 5 bases from V and 4 from J; bases not matched to a gene: 2. The CDR3 DNA sequence: TGCGCCAGCAGTCGGACTAGCGGGGGGGCAGATACGCAGTATTTT. Translated: CASSRTSGGADTQYF.

The gene calls are TRBV18 and TRBJ1-2; TRBD1 agrees at 7 bases. The CDR3 totals 12 residues. CDR1 KGHSH and CDR2 LQKENI come from the germline V gene. V lost 3 bases to trimming and J lost 6 bases; unmatched junction nucleotides: 1. The CDR3 region has the DNA TGTGCCAGCTCACCCGGACAGGATGGCTACACCTTC. It is translated as CASSPGQDGYTF.

The chain links TRBV4-3 to TRBJ2-2, with 7 bases identical to TRBD1. The V gene end was trimmed by 1 base and the J gene end by 3 bases; junction bases not matched to a gene: 5. Germline CDR1 is LGHNA and CDR2 is YSLEER. The CDR3 runs to 16 residues. The CDR3 spells CASSQVAGGHTGELFF. In DNA form, the CDR3 reads TGCGCCAGCAGCCAAGTTGCAGGGGGACACACCGGGGAGCTGTTTTTT.